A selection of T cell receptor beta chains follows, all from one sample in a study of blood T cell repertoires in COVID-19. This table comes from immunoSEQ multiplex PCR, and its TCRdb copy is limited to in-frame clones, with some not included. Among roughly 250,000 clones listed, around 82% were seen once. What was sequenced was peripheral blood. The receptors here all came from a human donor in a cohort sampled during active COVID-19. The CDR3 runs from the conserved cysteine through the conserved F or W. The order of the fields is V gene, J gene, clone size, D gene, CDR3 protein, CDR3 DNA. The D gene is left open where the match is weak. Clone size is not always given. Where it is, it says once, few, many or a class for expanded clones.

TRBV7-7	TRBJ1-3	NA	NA	CASITPPPGYSGNTIYF	TGTGCTAGCATCACTCCACCACCGGGTTACTCTGGAAACACCATATATTTT
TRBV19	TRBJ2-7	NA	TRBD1	CASSNERDSLVEQYF	TGTGCCAGTAGTAATGAACGGGACAGTCTTGTGGAGCAGTACTTC
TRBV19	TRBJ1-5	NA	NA	CASSIDVTRVNQPQHF	TGTGCCAGTAGTATAGATGTCACGAGGGTCAATCAGCCCCAGCATTTT
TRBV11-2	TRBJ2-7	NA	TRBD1	CASRSSGTASYEQYF	TGTGCCAGCCGCTCCTCCGGGACAGCCTCCTACGAGCAGTACTTC
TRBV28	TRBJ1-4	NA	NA	CASSSTGGNEKLFF	TGTGCCAGCAGTTCAACAGGAGGGAATGAAAAACTGTTTTTT
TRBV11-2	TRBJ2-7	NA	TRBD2	CASSATSGSHEQYF	TGTGCCAGCAGCGCAACTAGCGGAAGCCACGAGCAGTACTTC
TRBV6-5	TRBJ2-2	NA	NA	CASSYAGLLNTGELFF	TGTGCCAGCAGCTACGCGGGACTGCTGAACACCGGGGAGCTGTTTTTT
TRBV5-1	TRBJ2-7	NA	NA	CASSWGGQAAYEQYF	TGCGCCAGCAGCTGGGGGGGACAGGCGGCCTACGAGCAGTACTTC
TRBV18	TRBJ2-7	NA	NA	CASSSQSYEQYF	TGTGCCAGCTCAAGTCAGTCCTACGAGCAGTACTTC
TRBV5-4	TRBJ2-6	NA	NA	CASSLVSRSGANVLTF	TGTGCCAGCAGCTTAGTGAGTAGGAGTGGGGCCAACGTCCTGACTTTC
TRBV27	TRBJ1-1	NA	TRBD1	CASSWTGKGEAFF	TGTGCCAGCAGTTGGACAGGGAAGGGAGAAGCTTTCTTT
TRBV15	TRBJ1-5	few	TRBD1	CATSRDEGAKLYSNQPQHF	TGTGCCACCAGCAGAGATGAGGGGGCGAAGCTTTATAGCAATCAGCCCCAGCATTTT
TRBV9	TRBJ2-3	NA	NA	CASSVQGPGTDTQYF	TGTGCCAGCAGCGTACAGGGTCCCGGAACAGATACGCAGTATTTT
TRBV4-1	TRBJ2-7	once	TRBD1	CASSPGAGTDYEQYF	TGCGCCAGCAGCCCCGGAGCCGGGACAGATTACGAGCAGTACTTC
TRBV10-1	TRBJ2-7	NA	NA	CASSEGRQALTYEQYF	TGCGCCAGCAGTGAAGGCCGGCAGGCCTTAACCTACGAGCAGTACTTC
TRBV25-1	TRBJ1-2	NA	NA	CASSEYPGQTYGYTF	TGTGCCAGCAGTGAATACCCCGGACAGACTTATGGCTACACCTTC
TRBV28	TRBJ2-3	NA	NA	CASSTSIPGGTDTQYF	TGTGCCAGCAGTACCTCAATTCCGGGGGGCACAGATACGCAGTATTTT
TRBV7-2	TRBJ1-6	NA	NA	CASSLTLNRDINSPLHF	TGTGCCAGCAGCCTTACCCTTAATCGGGATATAAATTCACCCCTCCACTTT
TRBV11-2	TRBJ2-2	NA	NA	CASTVRGLGGELFF	TGTGCCAGCACCGTGCGGGGTTTGGGCGGGGAGCTGTTTTTT
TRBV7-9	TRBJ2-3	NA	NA	CASSLGRSGTDTQYF	TGTGCCAGCAGCTTAGGGAGAAGCGGCACAGATACGCAGTATTTT
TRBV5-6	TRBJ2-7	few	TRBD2	CASSLLAGASGPYF	TGTGCCAGCAGCTTACTAGCGGGAGCCTCGGGGCCGTACTTC
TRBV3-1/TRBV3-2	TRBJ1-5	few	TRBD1	CASSPGGPRSNQPQHF	TGTGCCAGCAGCCCAGGGGGACCAAGGAGCAATCAGCCCCAGCATTTT
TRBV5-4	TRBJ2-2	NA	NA	CASLTNTGELFF	TGTGCCAGCCTCACAAACACCGGGGAGCTGTTTTTT
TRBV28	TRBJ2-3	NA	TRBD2	CASSSIAGGTDTQYF	TGTGCCAGCAGTTCAATAGCGGGGGGCACAGATACGCAGTATTTT
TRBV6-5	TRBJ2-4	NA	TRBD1	CASSYSTGGLNIQYF	TGTGCCAGCAGTTACTCGACAGGGGGCCTGAACATTCAGTACTTC
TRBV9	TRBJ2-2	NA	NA	CASSFAGGTGELFF	TGTGCCAGCAGCTTCGCCGGGGGCACCGGGGAGCTGTTTTTT
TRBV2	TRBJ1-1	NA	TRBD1	CAITPTGGQNTEAFF	TGTGCCATTACCCCCACAGGGGGCCAGAACACTGAAGCTTTCTTT
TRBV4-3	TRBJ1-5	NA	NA	CASSQEGGLQPQHF	TGCGCCAGCAGCCAAGAAGGCGGCCTTCAGCCCCAGCATTTT
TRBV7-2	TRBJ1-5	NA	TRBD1	CASSLETGVAQPQHF	TGTGCCAGCAGCTTAGAGACAGGGGTGGCTCAGCCCCAGCATTTT
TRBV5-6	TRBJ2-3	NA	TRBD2	CASSFLAGRKDTQYF	TGTGCCAGCAGCTTCTTAGCGGGAAGGAAGGATACGCAGTATTTT
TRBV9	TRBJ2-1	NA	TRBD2	CASSVVASGSGEQFF	TGTGCCAGCAGCGTAGTGGCTAGCGGGAGTGGTGAGCAGTTCTTC
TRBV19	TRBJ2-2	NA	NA	CASKRTVNTGELFF	TGTGCCAGTAAGAGGACAGTCAACACCGGGGAGCTGTTTTTT